A selection of T cell receptor beta chains follows, all from one sample in a study of T cells after yellow fever vaccination. TCRdb used MiXCR to reprocess the 5' RACE reads, holding one entry per CDR3 protein. The table shows 250,000 to 350,000 distinct CDR3 sequences, with about 6.9% occurring only once. The specimen comprised PBMCs, sampled more than 35 days after the first yellow fever vaccination. The receptors were gathered from a man aged 18 to 30 who received the YFV17D yellow fever vaccine. Both conserved end residues are part of each CDR3.

V gene: TRBV7-2; CDR3 protein: CASSFQRGEETQYF
V gene: TRBV7-8; CDR3 protein: CASTFPGSEQFF
V gene: TRBV5-4; CDR3 protein: CASSLNSGNYYNEQFF
V gene: TRBV20-1; CDR3 protein: CSARPENTEAFF
V gene: TRBV5-1; CDR3 protein: CASRAGVNNEQFF
V gene: TRBV7-2; CDR3 protein: CASKVKGGDDNSPLHF
V gene: TRBV5-4; CDR3 protein: CASSLAGGNQETQYF
V gene: TRBV24-1; CDR3 protein: CATSRQGADTQYF
V gene: TRBV5-1; CDR3 protein: CASSWPQQRGGPSKETQYF
V gene: TRBV10-3; CDR3 protein: CAISEHLLQPQHF
V gene: TRBV6-5; CDR3 protein: CASSYTPDAGTSGAQYF
V gene: TRBV6-1; CDR3 protein: CASMSLADSLEGYTF
V gene: TRBV29-1; CDR3 protein: CSAKSRTDTQYF
V gene: TRBV6-5; CDR3 protein: CASSYSPQGNTEAFF
V gene: TRBV4-3; CDR3 protein: CASSQGGSRDTGELFF
V gene: TRBV5-5; CDR3 protein: CASSSGQGREFF
V gene: TRBV5-1; CDR3 protein: CASSLSGGTEAFF
V gene: TRBV28; CDR3 protein: CASESVNTEAFF
V gene: TRBV5-5; CDR3 protein: CASNRGVNTGELFF
V gene: TRBV3-1; CDR3 protein: CASSQEGGEEQYF
V gene: TRBV29-1; CDR3 protein: CSVEGRADTGELFF
V gene: TRBV7-8; CDR3 protein: CASSLGTVSTDTQYF
V gene: TRBV5-4; CDR3 protein: CASSQGNRDTEAFF
V gene: TRBV7-9; CDR3 protein: CASSLGTSNEKLFF
V gene: TRBV4-1; CDR3 protein: CASSQDVGSNYGYTF
V gene: TRBV5-1; CDR3 protein: CASSLGYEIAGIETQYF
V gene: TRBV3-1; CDR3 protein: CASSQFGGDSPLHF
V gene: TRBV10-3; CDR3 protein: CAISWTTNTGELFF
V gene: TRBV19; CDR3 protein: CASSIGSGTDTQYF
V gene: TRBV5-1; CDR3 protein: CASSDGTGGFTEAFF
V gene: TRBV5-1; CDR3 protein: CASSLGLTAADTQYF
V gene: TRBV7-9; CDR3 protein: CASSLVGEETQYF
V gene: TRBV4-3; CDR3 protein: CASSSLLAGGTGELFF
V gene: TRBV12-3/TRBV12-4; CDR3 protein: CASSLDGTHQETQYF
V gene: TRBV6-2/TRBV6-3; CDR3 protein: CASSYGGGGELFF
V gene: TRBV20-1; CDR3 protein: CSASLGVLRGQYF
V gene: TRBV7-2; CDR3 protein: CASSAQINEKLFF
V gene: TRBV5-4; CDR3 protein: CASSLDPPSEQYF
V gene: TRBV7-9; CDR3 protein: CASSLLDTEAFF
V gene: TRBV7-3; CDR3 protein: CASSLGTFPDTQYF
V gene: TRBV12-5; CDR3 protein: CASGATGQGDNEQFF
V gene: TRBV6-1; CDR3 protein: CASSLRGTLIYNEQFF
V gene: TRBV7-6; CDR3 protein: CASSPQVAGVDTQYF
V gene: TRBV25-1; CDR3 protein: CASSWGTGRRETQYF
V gene: TRBV20-1; CDR3 protein: CSARDRGHEQYF
V gene: TRBV5-6; CDR3 protein: CASSPLAGALSGANVLTF
V gene: TRBV6-2/TRBV6-3; CDR3 protein: CASSYRRGGAAEAFF
V gene: TRBV20-1; CDR3 protein: CSARDTAGNEQFF
V gene: TRBV5-1; CDR3 protein: CASSRLGADYGYTF
V gene: TRBV5-1; CDR3 protein: CASSLAEAPNSPLHF
V gene: TRBV27; CDR3 protein: CASRKRSGTGTIDEQYF